Listed here is a single T cell receptor (beta chain). Its target antigen remains unknown. The read ends 3 residues early relative to the CDR3; the germline J gene fills the gap. The data stem from a study of Tregs in tolerant kidney transplant recipients (dated by TCRdb to about 2019). Some background on the complete study: The study used TCRbeta sequencing to identify donor-specific regulatory T cells before combined kidney and bone marrow transplantation, then tracked those cells after transplant.

From cysteine to phenylalanine, the CDR3 is 17 amino acids long. Shown are 42 bases from within the CDR3, in frame from base 1. V drops 1 base and J drops 4 bases, leaving 18 bases in between. According to the germline V gene, CDR1 reads SGHVS and CDR2 reads FNYEAQ. Genomic DNA was extracted from sorted cells with the QIAGEN DNeasy Blood and Tissue Kit for TCRbeta CDR3 sequencing. High-throughput TCRbeta CDR3 sequencing, including PCR amplification with bias correction and internal controls, was performed commercially through immunoSEQ. From the authors' description of their analysis: Unique productive TCRbeta sequences were defined by CDR3 nucleotide sequence where primers matched, and otherwise by CDR3 amino acid sequence together with Vbeta and Jbeta genes. As a correction for sorting error, sequences shared between sorted populations at a frequency ratio of 2:1 or less were discarded, and the remaining shared sequences were assigned to the higher population. Sequences were defined as donor-reactive when expanded at least 5-fold in CFSE-low cells versus unstimulated cells and present at a frequency of at least 0.01% in CFSE-low cells. Jensen-Shannon divergence calculated on the top 100 TCRbeta sequences ranked by frequency was used to measure repertoire divergence. When a sample had multiple sequencing runs, each run was corrected for sorting error separately and the runs were then pooled. This is the immuneACCESS table as TCRdb keeps it, with only in-frame sequences that have V and J called. A part of the clones is gone; compared with another copy, unresolved V genes explain less than half, and the rest is unexplained. V and J calls and clone size are those listed in that table; D and trimming were worked out from the DNA. This sample's table lists about 11,000 clones. Roughly a quarter of the sample belongs to the ten largest clones.

Related donors were used in the transplants with nonmyeloablative bone marrow transplantation, and mixed chimerism was transient in the human trials. Thawed PBMCs were FACS-sorted into unstimulated Tregs (CD4+CD25+CD127-), CD4+ non-Tregs (CD4+CD25-), CD4 cells and CD8 cells. A few combined kidney and bone marrow transplant recipients from the ITN036ST trial were included as patients, and samples were available only from these trial subjects. Healthy control blood was processed by Ficoll density gradient to PBMCs and cryopreserved; patient PBMCs were collected before and after transplant. Points the paper makes about the study in general: Because the study included only a small number of patients, the results must be confirmed in larger populations and under other immunosuppression protocols. Biological reproducibility was not examined directly, but technical replication error appeared to be minimal. Expanding Tregs with activated donor B cells appeared to identify the most biologically relevant and donor-specific TCRbeta repertoire. Donor-specific Treg expansion exceeded global Treg expansion in tolerant patients, suggesting antigen-driven rather than nonspecific expansion. For some patients the PCR primers changed over time, which made it impossible to compare the samples from those patients at the nucleotide level.

The specimen comprised CD8+ T cells from blood (PBMCs), sampled 24 months after the transplant. The V and J segments used are TRBV7-6 and TRBJ2-3; the best D guess is TRBD2, with 6 bases matching. The clonotype comes from a human patient who received a combined kidney and bone marrow transplant. Following transplantation, part of the T cell population may be supplied by the graft donor rather than the patient. Incomplete CDR3 DNA: TGTGCCAGCAGCTTAGAAGTTAGCGGCTATTCACCAGATACG. Its protein is CASSLEVSGYSPDT. The CDR3 reads in full as CASSLEVSGYSPDTQYF.